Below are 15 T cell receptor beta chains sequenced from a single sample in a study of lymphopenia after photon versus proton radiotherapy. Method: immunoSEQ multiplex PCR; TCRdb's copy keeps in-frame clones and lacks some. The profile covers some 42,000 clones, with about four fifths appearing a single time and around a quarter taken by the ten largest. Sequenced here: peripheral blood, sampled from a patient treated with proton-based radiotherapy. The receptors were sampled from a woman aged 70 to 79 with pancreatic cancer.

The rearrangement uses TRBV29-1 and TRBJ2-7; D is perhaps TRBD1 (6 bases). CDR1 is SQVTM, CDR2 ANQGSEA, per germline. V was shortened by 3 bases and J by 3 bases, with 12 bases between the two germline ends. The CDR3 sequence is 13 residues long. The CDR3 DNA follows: TGCAGCGTTGATATACAGGGCAACTACGAGCAGTACTTC. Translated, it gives CSVDIQGNYEQYF.

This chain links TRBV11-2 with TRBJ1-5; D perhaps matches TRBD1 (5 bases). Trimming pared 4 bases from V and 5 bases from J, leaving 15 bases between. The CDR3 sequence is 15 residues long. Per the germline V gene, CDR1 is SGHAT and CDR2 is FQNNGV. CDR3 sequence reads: CASSSDSRGDQPQHF. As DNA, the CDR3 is TGTGCCAGCAGCTCAGACAGTCGGGGTGATCAGCCCCAGCATTTT.

CDR3 protein: CAGGGTAYGYTF. The DNA of the CDR3 is TGTGCCGGCGGCGGGACAGCCTATGGCTACACCTTC. This chain links TRBV28 with TRBJ1-2, with TRBD1 matching over 7 bases. Germline CDR1 is MDHEN and CDR2 is SYDVKM. The CDR3 is 12 residues long. With V trimmed by 11 bases and J by 4 bases, 7 bases remained unmatched.

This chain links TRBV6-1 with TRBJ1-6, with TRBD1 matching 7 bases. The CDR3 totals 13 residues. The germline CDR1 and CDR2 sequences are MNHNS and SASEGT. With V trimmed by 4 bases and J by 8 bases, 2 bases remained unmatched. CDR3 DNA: TGTGCCAGCAGTGGTACAGGGGATTCACCCCTCCACTTT. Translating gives CASSGTGDSPLHF.

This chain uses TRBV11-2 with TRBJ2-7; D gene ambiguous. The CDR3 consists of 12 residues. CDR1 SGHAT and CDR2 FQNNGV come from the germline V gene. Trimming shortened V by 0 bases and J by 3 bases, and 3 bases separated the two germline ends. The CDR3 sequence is CASSLDRYEQYF. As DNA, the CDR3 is TGTGCCAGCAGCTTAGATCGCTACGAGCAGTACTTC.

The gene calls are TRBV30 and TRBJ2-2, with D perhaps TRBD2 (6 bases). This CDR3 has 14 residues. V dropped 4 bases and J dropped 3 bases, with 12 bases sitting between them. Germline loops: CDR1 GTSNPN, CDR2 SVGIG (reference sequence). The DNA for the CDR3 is TGTGCCTGGATCGTAGCGGATTACACCGGGGAGCTGTTTTTT. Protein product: CAWIVADYTGELFF.

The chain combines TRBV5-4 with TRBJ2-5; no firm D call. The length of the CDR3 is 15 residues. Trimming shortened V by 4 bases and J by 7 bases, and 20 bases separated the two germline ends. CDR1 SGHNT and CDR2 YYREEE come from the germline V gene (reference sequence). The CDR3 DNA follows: TGTGCCAGCAGCGTGTTGGGTGTCAGCCTAGGGACCCAGTACTTC. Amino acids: CASSVLGVSLGTQYF.

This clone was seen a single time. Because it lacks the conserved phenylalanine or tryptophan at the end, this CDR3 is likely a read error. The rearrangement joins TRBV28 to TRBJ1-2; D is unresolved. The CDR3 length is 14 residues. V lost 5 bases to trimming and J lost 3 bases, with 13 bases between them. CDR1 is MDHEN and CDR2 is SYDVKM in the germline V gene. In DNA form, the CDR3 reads TGTGCCAGCAGTATCTGGAATAGCGACTATGGCTACACCCTC. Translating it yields CASSIWNSDYGYTL.

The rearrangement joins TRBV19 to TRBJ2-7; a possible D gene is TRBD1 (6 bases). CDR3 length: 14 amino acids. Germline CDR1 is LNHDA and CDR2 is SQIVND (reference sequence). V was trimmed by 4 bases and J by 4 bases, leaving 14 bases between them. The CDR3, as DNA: TGTGCCAGTAGTACATCGACAGGCCCGTACGAGCAGTACTTC. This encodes CASSTSTGPYEQYF.

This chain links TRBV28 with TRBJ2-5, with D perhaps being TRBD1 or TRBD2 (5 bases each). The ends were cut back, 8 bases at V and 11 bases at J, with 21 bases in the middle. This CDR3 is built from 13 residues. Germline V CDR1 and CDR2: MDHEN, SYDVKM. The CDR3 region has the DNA TGTGCCAGCTATGGGACCTTGCTGAGGGAGCAGTACTTC. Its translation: CASYGTLLREQYF.

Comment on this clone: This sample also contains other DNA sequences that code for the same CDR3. CDR3 region: CSGGLAGGSYNEQFF. The CDR3 DNA reads as TGCAGCGGGGGACTAGCGGGAGGTTCCTACAATGAGCAGTTCTTC. V usage is TRBV29-1 and J usage is TRBJ2-1, with TRBD2 matching 15 bases. J gave up 1 base and V 7 bases, and 2 bases lay outside the gene matches. CDR1 is SQVTM, CDR2 ANQGSEA, per germline. The CDR3 is made up of 15 amino acids.

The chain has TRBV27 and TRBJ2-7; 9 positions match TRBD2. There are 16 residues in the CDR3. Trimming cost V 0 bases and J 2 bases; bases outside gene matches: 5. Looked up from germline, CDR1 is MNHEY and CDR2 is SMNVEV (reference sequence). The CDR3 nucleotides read TGTGCCAGCAGTTTATCTCCTAGCGGGATCACCTACGAGCAGTACTTC. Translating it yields CASSLSPSGITYEQYF.

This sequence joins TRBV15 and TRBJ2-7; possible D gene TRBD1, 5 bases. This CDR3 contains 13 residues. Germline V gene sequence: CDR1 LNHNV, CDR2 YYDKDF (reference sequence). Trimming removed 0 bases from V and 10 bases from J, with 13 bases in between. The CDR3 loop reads CATSRDLREAQYF. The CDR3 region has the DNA TGTGCCACCAGCAGAGATCTCAGGGAAGCTCAGTACTTC.

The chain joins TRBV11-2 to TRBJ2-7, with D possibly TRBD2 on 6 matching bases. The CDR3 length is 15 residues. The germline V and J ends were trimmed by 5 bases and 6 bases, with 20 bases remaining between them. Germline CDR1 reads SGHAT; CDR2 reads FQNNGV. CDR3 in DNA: TGTGCCAGCAGCCTAGGTGGTTGGGGGGTAGGCGAGCAGTACTTC. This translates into CASSLGGWGVGEQYF.

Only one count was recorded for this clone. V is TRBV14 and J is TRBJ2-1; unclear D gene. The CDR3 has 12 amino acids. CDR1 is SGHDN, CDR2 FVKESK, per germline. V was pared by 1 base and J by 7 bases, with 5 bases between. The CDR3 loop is CASSQVYNEQFF. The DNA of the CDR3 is TGTGCCAGCAGCCAAGTTTATAATGAGCAGTTCTTC.